A single sample is the source of the 32 T cell receptor beta chains below, sequenced in a study of shared clonotypes between healthy human individuals. The naive CD8 subset, CD45RO-negative cells positively selected for CCR7, excluded terminally differentiated effector memory CD45RA+ cells. Here immunoSEQ multiplex PCR was the method, and the copy in TCRdb shows in-frame clones only, minus some. The sample holds 2 million to 2.5 million clones, more than 85% seen once. The source material was naive CD8+ T cells from PBMCs. The source is a man aged 18 to 29 in good health. Some clones in this sample may be carry-over from other donors' samples.

This chain uses TRBV7-6 with TRBJ2-1; D is unclear. The germline CDR1 and CDR2 sequences are SGHVS and FNYEAQ. Trimming pared 5 bases from V and 6 bases from J, leaving 8 bases between. CDR3 length equals 12 residues. The CDR3 loop is CASSPNLNEQFF. CDR3 DNA sequence: TGTGCCAGCAGCCCTAACCTCAATGAGCAGTTCTTC.

Regarding this clone: The same CDR3 is also encoded by other DNA sequences in this sample. The CDR3, as DNA: TGTGCCAGCAGTTTAAGCCTAGACTCCTACAATGAGCAGTTCTTC. Protein sequence: CASSLSLDSYNEQFF. The V gene is TRBV27, the J gene TRBJ2-1, with D uncertain. Germline V gene lookup returns CDR1 MNHEY and CDR2 SMNVEV (reference sequence). This CDR3 comprises 15 residues. V was cut by 2 bases and J by 0 bases, with 8 bases left in between.

The chain carries TRBV28 and TRBJ2-5; D perhaps matches TRBD2 (5 bases). This CDR3 is 15 amino acids long. Between the trimmed V and J ends, which lost 5 bases and 5 bases, there was a span of 18 bases. Germline V CDR1 and CDR2: MDHEN, SYDVKM. CDR3 bases: TGTGCCAGCAGTACCGAAGCGGATTTGAGGGAGACCCAGTACTTC. It yields the protein CASSTEADLRETQYF.

Only a few counts were recorded for this clone. The chain uses TRBV9 and TRBJ2-1, with 15 bases that match TRBD2. Trimming removed 3 bases from V and 8 bases from J; junction bases left unmatched: 3. CDR1 is SGDLS and CDR2 is YYNGEE in the germline V gene. CDR3 length: 15 amino acids. The CDR3 DNA reads as TGTGCCAGCAGCGAGAGGACTAGCGGGAGGGATGAGCAGTTCTTC. It translates to CASSERTSGRDEQFF.

V and J are TRBV9 and TRBJ2-3; 10 bases fit TRBD1. This CDR3 is built from 15 residues. The germline V gene has CDR1 SGDLS and CDR2 YYNGEE. V lost 1 base and J lost 4; bases outside the gene matches: 3. CDR3 in amino acids: CASSVWDRGPDTQYF. CDR3 DNA: TGTGCCAGCAGCGTATGGGACAGGGGACCAGATACGCAGTATTTT.

The chain has TRBV11-2 and TRBJ2-7; 13 nucleotides match TRBD2. This CDR3 contains 14 residues. The germline V gene encodes CDR1 SGHAT and CDR2 FQNNGV. J gave up 5 bases and V 5 bases, and 3 bases lay outside the gene matches. In DNA, the CDR3 is TGTGCCAGCAGCCAGGGGACTAGCGGGAACGAGCAGTACTTC. It translates to CASSQGTSGNEQYF.

The chain uses TRBV4-1 and TRBJ2-1; TRBD2 aligns across 10 bases. Germline lookup yields CDR1 MGHRA and CDR2 YSYEKL. The CDR3 runs 17 residues. Losses at the gene ends were 0 bases for V and 3 bases for J; bases not matched to a gene: 5. The CDR3 spells CASSQEVGLASYNEQFF. The CDR3 DNA is TGCGCCAGCAGCCAAGAAGTGGGACTAGCGAGCTACAATGAGCAGTTCTTC.

Comment on this clone: The sample has other DNA sequences that encode this CDR3 too. The rearrangement uses TRBV15 and TRBJ2-7, with 9 bases matching TRBD1. The junction had 0 bases not matched to a gene; V was cut back by 3 bases and J by 0 bases. CDR1 and CDR2 from the germline V gene are LNHNV and YYDKDF (reference sequence). CDR3 length equals 14 residues. CDR3 coding DNA: TGTGCCACCAGCAGGGACAGGGGCTCCTACGAGCAGTACTTC. Amino acids: CATSRDRGSYEQYF.

This chain connects TRBV29-1 to TRBJ2-2; 11 bases agree with TRBD2. This CDR3 is 16 amino acids long. Germline V CDR1 and CDR2: SQVTM, ANQGSEA. V lost 1 base to trimming and J lost 8 bases; unmatched junction nucleotides: 9. For the CDR3, the DNA is TGCAGCGTTGAAGGCAAGGGACTAGCGGTTCCGGGGGAGCTGTTTTTT. It is translated as CSVEGKGLAVPGELFF.

This chain joins TRBV28 and TRBJ1-1; D ambiguous. Germline CDR1 is MDHEN and CDR2 is SYDVKM. With 3 bases removed from V and 4 bases from J, the gap between germline ends came to 9 bases. The CDR3 sequence is 13 residues long. CDR3 region: CASSFTFPTEAFF. CDR3 sequence (DNA): TGTGCCAGCAGTTTCACGTTTCCCACTGAAGCTTTCTTT.

The chain recombines TRBV4-1 with TRBJ2-7; D remains unclear. This CDR3 spans 14 amino acids. The ends were cut back, 4 bases at V and 1 base at J, with 11 bases in the middle. Germline V lookup: CDR1 MGHRA, CDR2 YSYEKL. As DNA, the CDR3 is TGCGCCAGCAGCCGCCCCGGCCAGTCCTACGAGCAGTACTTC. Translated, it gives CASSRPGQSYEQYF.

Notes on this clone: The sample holds other DNA sequences that translate to the same CDR3. The V gene is TRBV29-1, the J gene TRBJ2-7, with 8 bases identical to TRBD2. J was trimmed by 4 bases and V by 4 bases; bases with no gene match: 3. The CDR3 is 12 residues long. The V gene's germline CDR1 is SQVTM and CDR2 ANQGSEA. CDR3 region: CSVGAGAYEQYF. For the CDR3, the DNA is TGCAGCGTTGGAGCGGGAGCTTACGAGCAGTACTTC.

The chain is built from TRBV7-9 and TRBJ1-1; 8 bases line up with TRBD1. The CDR3 spans 15 residues. Germline V gene lookup returns CDR1 SEHNR and CDR2 FQNEAQ (reference sequence). V lost 6 bases to trimming and J lost 0 bases; unmatched junction nucleotides: 6. The CDR3 sequence is CASRGNRGMNTEAFF. The CDR3 nucleotides are TGTGCCAGCAGGGGTAACAGGGGGATGAACACTGAAGCTTTCTTT.

This chain links TRBV4-1 with TRBJ2-2, with 7 bases matching TRBD2. After removal of 5 bases from V and 5 bases from J, the junction contained 8 bases not matched to a gene. CDR1 and CDR2 from the germline V gene are MGHRA and YSYEKL. The length of the CDR3 is 15 residues. CDR3 coding DNA: TGCGCCAGCAGCTTTCACATTAGCGGGACCGGGGAGCTGTTTTTT. Amino acid sequence: CASSFHISGTGELFF.

This clone was seen a handful of times. The V gene is TRBV10-3, the J gene TRBJ1-2; 7 positions agree with TRBD1. V was pared by 10 bases and J by 0 bases, with 5 bases of the junction left unmatched. CDR3 length equals 13 residues. Germline loops: CDR1 ENHRY, CDR2 SYGVKD. As DNA, the CDR3 is TGTGCCACCAATCAGGGGGCTAACTATGGCTACACCTTC. It specifies CATNQGANYGYTF.

Only one count was recorded for this clone. The rearrangement uses TRBV19 and TRBJ2-5; 8 nucleotides line up with TRBD2. There are 16 residues in the CDR3. Germline V lookup: CDR1 LNHDA, CDR2 SQIVND (reference sequence). Trimming removed 5 bases from V and 2 bases from J; junction bases left unmatched: 10. The CDR3 bases are TGTGCCAGTAGTTGTGTTCCGGGAGGGAGACAAGAGACCCAGTACTTC. As protein: CASSCVPGGRQETQYF. Filled out from reference TRBV19 and TRBJ2-5, the complete variable domain reads DGGITQSPKYLFRKEGQNVTLSCEQNLNHDAMYWYRQDPGQGLRLIYYSQIVNDFQKGDIAEGYSVSREKKESFPLTVTSAQKNPTAFYLCASSCVPGGRQETQYFGPGTRLLVL.

J is TRBJ2-6 and V is TRBV27, with TRBD2 matching 7 bases. Germline V gene sequence: CDR1 MNHEY, CDR2 SMNVEV (reference sequence). V lost 5 bases, J lost 4 bases, and 14 bases stayed unmatched. This CDR3 comprises 18 residues. Written as DNA, the CDR3 is TGTGCCAGCAGTGGGGGGAGGGGCGGCTTCTTAGGGGCCAACGTCCTGACTTTC. Its translation is CASSGGRGGFLGANVLTF. The full variable domain, its missing parts supplied by reference TRBV27 and TRBJ2-6, is EAQVTQNPRYLITVTGKKLTVTCSQNMNHEYMSWYRQDPGLGLRQIYYSMNVEVTDKGDVPEGYKVSRKEKRNFPLILESPSPNQTSLYFCASSGGRGGFLGANVLTFGAGSRLTVL.

This chain joins TRBV4-1 and TRBJ2-7; D may be TRBD1 or TRBD2 (6 bases each). The germline CDR1 and CDR2 sequences are MGHRA and YSYEKL. The CDR3 sequence is 16 residues long. With 1 base removed from V and 6 bases from J, the gap between germline ends came to 19 bases. The CDR3 sequence is CASSQGPILGGGEQYF. The CDR3 DNA follows: TGCGCCAGCAGCCAAGGACCAATTCTCGGAGGGGGCGAGCAGTACTTC.

This chain links TRBV21-1 with TRBJ1-2; the table's D call, TRBD1, was not checked against the DNA. TRBV21-1 is a pseudogene segment. CDR3 length equals 17 residues. The CDR3 DNA follows: TGTGCCAGCAGCTCAAATTCGGGGACAGGACTTAACTATGGCTACACCTTC. Translation: CASSSNSGTGLNYGYTF.

On this clone: A much more abundant neighbour one base away suggests this may be a read error. This chain uses TRBV5-8 with TRBJ1-1; no clear D gene. The germline gives CDR1 SGHTS, CDR2 YDEGEE. The CDR3 length is 12 residues. V shed 0 bases and J shed 3 bases, with 3 bases lying between them. Here the CDR3 reads CASSLGDTEAFF. CDR3 in DNA: TGTGCCAGCAGCTTGGGGGACACTGAAGCTTTCTTT.

This rearrangement joins TRBV13 to TRBJ1-2; D gene unclear. The CDR3 consists of 18 residues. Germline V lookup: CDR1 PRHDT, CDR2 FYEKMQ (reference sequence). V lost 5 bases, J lost 0 bases, and 22 bases lay in between. CDR3 nucleotides: TGTGCCAGCAGCGGTTCTGGGCCGCCAACACAGACTAACTATGGCTACACCTTC. Its translation: CASSGSGPPTQTNYGYTF.

The sample holds one count of this clone. The chain links TRBV15 to TRBJ2-2, with a possible D match to TRBD1 (6 bases). This CDR3 is 14 amino acids long. Germline CDR1 is LNHNV and CDR2 is YYDKDF (reference sequence). The V end was cut by 1 base, the J end by 8 bases, with 11 bases between. The CDR3, as DNA: TGTGCCACCAGCAGAGGGACAGCCGGAGGGGAGCTGTTTTTT. This codes for CATSRGTAGGELFF.

The chain carries TRBV10-1 and TRBJ2-2, with 10 bases lining up with TRBD1. The CDR3 has 17 amino acids. V trimming: 8 bases; J trimming: 5 bases; junction bases outside the gene matches: 14. The germline gives CDR1 WNHNN, CDR2 SYGVQD (reference sequence). CDR3 DNA: TGCGCCAGCTCTTCGGGACAGGGGAAGGATGGGACCGGGGAGCTGTTTTTT. It translates to CASSSGQGKDGTGELFF.

J is TRBJ2-2 and V is TRBV27, with 10 bases that match TRBD2. The junction had 5 bases not matched to a gene; V was cut back by 4 bases and J by 6 bases. Looked up from germline, CDR1 is MNHEY and CDR2 is SMNVEV (reference sequence). The CDR3 is 15 amino acids. The CDR3 sequence is CASSYLAGVAGELFF. The DNA for the CDR3 is TGTGCCAGCAGTTACCTAGCGGGAGTAGCCGGGGAGCTGTTTTTT.

The V gene is TRBV19, the J gene TRBJ1-5; 7 positions agree with TRBD1. Germline CDR1 is LNHDA and CDR2 is SQIVND (reference sequence). The CDR3 runs 18 residues. V trimming: 2 bases; J trimming: 0 bases; junction bases outside the gene matches: 10. The CDR3 DNA follows: TGTGCCAGTAGTATACGGGACAGCCTAACTTATAGCAATCAGCCCCAGCATTTT. It codes for CASSIRDSLTYSNQPQHF.

The chain combines TRBV30 with TRBJ2-2; D is undetermined. CDR1 and CDR2 (germline): GTSNPN, SVGIG (reference sequence). Trimming shortened V by 2 bases and J by 6 bases, and 10 bases separated the two germline ends. This CDR3 spans 13 amino acids. The CDR3 reads CAWSIGSPGELFF. The CDR3 bases are TGTGCCTGGAGTATCGGTTCTCCCGGGGAGCTGTTTTTT.

J is TRBJ2-2 and V is TRBV13; D call uncertain. Germline V gene sequence: CDR1 PRHDT, CDR2 FYEKMQ (reference sequence). The CDR3 runs 14 residues. Between the trimmed V and J ends, which lost 7 bases and 2 bases, there was a span of 11 bases. The CDR3: CASKRAYNTGELFF. For the CDR3, the DNA is TGTGCCAGCAAACGGGCATACAACACCGGGGAGCTGTTTTTT.

The rearrangement links TRBV6-4 to TRBJ2-3; 7 positions match TRBD2. Looked up from germline, CDR1 is MRHNA and CDR2 is SNTAGT. The ends lost 8 bases at V and 2 bases at J; junction bases unmatched: 10. The CDR3 contains 15 residues. The CDR3 sequence: CASLGQRGFTDTQYF. DNA for the CDR3: TGTGCCAGCCTGGGCCAGCGGGGATTCACAGATACGCAGTATTTT.

This chain connects TRBV28 to TRBJ1-3; D possibly corresponds to TRBD1 (5 bases). CDR1 is MDHEN, CDR2 SYDVKM, per germline. The V end was cut by 8 bases, the J end by 7 bases, with 12 bases between. This CDR3 contains 12 residues. CDR3: CASALGGNTIYF. CDR3 in DNA: TGTGCCAGCGCATTGGGGGGGAACACCATATATTTT.

This clone was seen just once. The chain joins TRBV7-9 to TRBJ1-3; a weak D match, TRBD1 (6 bases). With 5 bases removed from V and 0 bases from J, the gap between germline ends came to 17 bases. Germline CDR1 reads SEHNR; CDR2 reads FQNEAQ (reference sequence). The CDR3 has 17 amino acids. CDR3: CASSPTLMGASGNTIYF. CDR3 sequence (DNA): TGTGCCAGCAGCCCCACTCTCATGGGGGCCTCTGGAAACACCATATATTTT.

V gene TRBV6-5 combines with J gene TRBJ2-5; 11 nucleotides line up with TRBD1. The CDR3 length is 16 residues. V gave up 4 bases and J gave up 3 bases; unmatched junction bases: 7. Germline V CDR1 and CDR2: MNHEY, SVGAGI. CDR3 in amino acids: CASSSRTGGSKETQYF. The CDR3 DNA reads as TGTGCCAGCAGTTCAAGGACAGGGGGCTCTAAAGAGACCCAGTACTTC.

The chain employs TRBV11-3 and TRBJ2-7; maybe TRBD2 (7 bases). The ends were cut back, 5 bases at V and 5 bases at J, with 10 bases in the middle. Germline CDR1 and CDR2: SGHNT and YENEEA. The length of the CDR3 is 12 residues. The CDR3 DNA reads as TGTGCCAGCAGCCAGCGGGACAACGAGCAGTACTTC. This gives the protein CASSQRDNEQYF.